This TCR beta chain was captured by sequencing in a study of blood T cell repertoires in COVID-19. Study-level information: The cDNA or gDNA used as material had been derived from T cells, B-cell-depleted T cells, or PBMCs.

Original methodology: From reference gene primer amplification, estimates of nucleated cell counts were derived. TCRdb keeps only in-frame clones here, not all; method: immunoSEQ multiplex PCR. V, J and clone size were drawn from that table, and D and trimming were deduced from the DNA. The repertoire holds more than 95,000 clones, with about 86% as singletons. In germline, CDR1 is SGHVS, CDR2 FNYEAQ. CDR3 length: 16 residues. V lost 1 base and J lost 0, with 10 bases in between. The sequencing input was peripheral blood. The sequence was collected from a man aged 60-69 years with acute or convalescent COVID-19. The V call is TRBV7-6, the J call TRBJ1-5; D is uncertain. CDR3 nucleotide sequence: TGTGCCAGCAGCTTAGTCCCTCCTTATAGCAATCAGCCCCAGCATTTT. It encodes CASSLVPPYSNQPQHF.